This is a list of T cell receptor beta chains from one sample in a study of blood T cell repertoires in COVID-19. Clones were read by immunoSEQ multiplex PCR, and TCRdb kept only the in-frame ones, dropping some. The table has 100,000 to 120,000 clones, roughly 81% seen once; the top ten hold 8.5% to 9.5%. Sequences were obtained from peripheral blood. Receptors originate from a woman aged 70-85 years with acute or convalescent COVID-19. Both conserved end residues are part of each CDR3. The order of the fields is J gene, clone size, V gene, D gene, CDR3 protein, CDR3 DNA. A D gene is named only where the DNA matches it firmly. Clone size is stated in some rows and not others, as once, few, many or a class when expanded.

J gene: TRBJ2-3; clone size: -; V gene: TRBV27; D gene: TRBD2; CDR3 protein: CASTLAGGSTDTQYF; CDR3 DNA: TGTGCCAGCACCCTAGCGGGAGGGAGCACAGATACGCAGTATTTT
J gene: TRBJ2-5; clone size: -; V gene: TRBV30; D gene: TRBD1; CDR3 protein: CAWSVGPQGGDQRETQYF; CDR3 DNA: TGTGCCTGGAGTGTGGGGCCCCAAGGGGGCGATCAGCGGGAGACCCAGTACTTC
J gene: TRBJ2-3; clone size: -; V gene: TRBV5-8; D gene: TRBD2; CDR3 protein: CASSLFLAGDTDTQYF; CDR3 DNA: TGTGCCAGCAGCTTGTTTCTAGCGGGAGACACAGATACGCAGTATTTT
J gene: TRBJ2-3; clone size: -; V gene: TRBV6-6; D gene: TRBD2; CDR3 protein: CASSYGGGDQRDTQYF; CDR3 DNA: TGTGCCAGCAGTTACGGCGGGGGGGACCAAAGGGATACGCAGTATTTT
J gene: TRBJ1-2; clone size: -; V gene: TRBV19; D gene: -; CDR3 protein: CASSIITGDYGYTF; CDR3 DNA: TGTGCCAGTAGTATAATAACAGGCGACTATGGCTACACCTTC
J gene: TRBJ1-3; clone size: -; V gene: TRBV11-3; D gene: -; CDR3 protein: CASSLGAGNTIYF; CDR3 DNA: TGTGCCAGCAGCTTAGGGGCCGGAAACACCATATATTTT
J gene: TRBJ2-2; clone size: -; V gene: TRBV5-1; D gene: TRBD1; CDR3 protein: CASSLTGANTGELFF; CDR3 DNA: TGCGCCAGCAGCTTGACAGGGGCGAACACCGGGGAGCTGTTTTTT
J gene: TRBJ2-1; clone size: few; V gene: TRBV6-2/TRBV6-3; D gene: TRBD2; CDR3 protein: CASSYLAGGPVNNEQFF; CDR3 DNA: TGTGCCAGCAGTTACTTAGCGGGAGGGCCCGTGAACAATGAGCAGTTCTTC
J gene: TRBJ2-3; clone size: -; V gene: TRBV6-2/TRBV6-3; D gene: TRBD2; CDR3 protein: CASSPSGSTDTQYF; CDR3 DNA: TGTGCCAGCAGCCCTAGCGGGAGCACAGATACGCAGTATTTT
J gene: TRBJ1-1; clone size: -; V gene: TRBV7-9; D gene: TRBD1; CDR3 protein: CASSKGTANTEAFF; CDR3 DNA: TGTGCCAGCAGCAAAGGGACAGCGAACACTGAAGCTTTCTTT
J gene: TRBJ1-2; clone size: -; V gene: TRBV5-4; D gene: TRBD1; CDR3 protein: CASSSVTGTYGYTF; CDR3 DNA: TGTGCCAGCAGCTCGGTGACAGGGACCTATGGCTACACCTTC
J gene: TRBJ1-3; clone size: -; V gene: TRBV10-2; D gene: -; CDR3 protein: CASSESGAGSSGNTIYF; CDR3 DNA: TGCGCCAGCAGTGAGTCGGGGGCCGGTAGCTCTGGAAACACCATATATTTT
J gene: TRBJ2-6; clone size: -; V gene: TRBV7-9; D gene: -; CDR3 protein: CASSLSAGAGANVLTF; CDR3 DNA: TGTGCCAGCAGCTTAAGCGCAGGGGCTGGGGCCAACGTCCTGACTTTC
J gene: TRBJ1-5; clone size: -; V gene: TRBV6-2/TRBV6-3; D gene: TRBD1; CDR3 protein: CASSPRSDRGGNQPQHF; CDR3 DNA: TGTGCCAGCAGTCCCCGATCCGACAGGGGTGGAAATCAGCCCCAGCATTTT
J gene: TRBJ2-7; clone size: -; V gene: TRBV28; D gene: TRBD1; CDR3 protein: CASSTGGQGTTDEQYF; CDR3 DNA: TGTGCCAGCAGTACAGGGGGACAGGGAACGACCGACGAGCAGTACTTC
J gene: TRBJ1-6; clone size: -; V gene: TRBV6-5; D gene: -; CDR3 protein: CASSYGSGNNSPLHF; CDR3 DNA: TGTGCCAGCAGTTACGGATCCGGGAACAATTCACCCCTCCACTTT
J gene: TRBJ2-1; clone size: -; V gene: TRBV11-3; D gene: TRBD2; CDR3 protein: CASSVGLAGVSEQFF; CDR3 DNA: TGTGCCAGCAGCGTGGGACTAGCGGGAGTAAGTGAGCAGTTCTTC
J gene: TRBJ2-3; clone size: -; V gene: TRBV11-2; D gene: -; CDR3 protein: CASSLTRGTDTQYF; CDR3 DNA: TGTGCCAGCAGCTTGACGCGGGGCACAGATACGCAGTATTTT
J gene: TRBJ2-1; clone size: -; V gene: TRBV9; D gene: TRBD2; CDR3 protein: CASSVFQATGGIYNEQFF; CDR3 DNA: TGTGCCAGCAGCGTATTCCAAGCAACGGGGGGGATCTACAATGAGCAGTTCTTC
J gene: TRBJ1-1; clone size: -; V gene: TRBV7-2; D gene: -; CDR3 protein: CASSLSSQLEAFF; CDR3 DNA: TGTGCCAGCAGCTTGTCATCGCAACTTGAAGCTTTCTTT
J gene: TRBJ2-7; clone size: -; V gene: TRBV27; D gene: -; CDR3 protein: CASSLASSYEQYF; CDR3 DNA: TGTGCCAGCAGTTTGGCTAGCTCCTACGAGCAGTACTTC
J gene: TRBJ1-2; clone size: -; V gene: TRBV3-1/TRBV3-2; D gene: TRBD1; CDR3 protein: CASSQEGQGDYGYTF; CDR3 DNA: TGTGCCAGCAGCCAGGAGGGACAGGGGGACTATGGCTACACCTTC
J gene: TRBJ2-2; clone size: -; V gene: TRBV7-2; D gene: TRBD1; CDR3 protein: CASSPRTGWNTGELFF; CDR3 DNA: TGTGCCAGCAGTCCGAGGACAGGGTGGAACACCGGGGAGCTGTTTTTT
J gene: TRBJ1-1; clone size: -; V gene: TRBV28; D gene: -; CDR3 protein: CASSLTDRFMNTEAFF; CDR3 DNA: TGTGCCAGCAGTTTAACCGACAGGTTCATGAACACTGAAGCTTTCTTT
J gene: TRBJ2-1; clone size: -; V gene: TRBV15; D gene: TRBD2; CDR3 protein: CATSRDYEREGRYNEQFF; CDR3 DNA: TGTGCCACCAGCAGAGATTATGAGCGGGAGGGCCGCTACAATGAGCAGTTCTTC
J gene: TRBJ1-1; clone size: -; V gene: TRBV5-4; D gene: -; CDR3 protein: CASRVQGRLNTEAFF; CDR3 DNA: TGTGCCAGCAGGGTCCAGGGGAGATTGAACACTGAAGCTTTCTTT
J gene: TRBJ1-3; clone size: -; V gene: TRBV5-1; D gene: -; CDR3 protein: CASSLAGDENTIYF; CDR3 DNA: TGCGCCAGCAGCTTGGCGGGGGATGAGAACACCATATATTTT
J gene: TRBJ2-2; clone size: -; V gene: TRBV2; D gene: -; CDR3 protein: CASSEQNRNTGELFF; CDR3 DNA: TGTGCCAGCAGTGAGCAGAATCGGAACACCGGGGAGCTGTTTTTT
J gene: TRBJ2-5; clone size: -; V gene: TRBV3-1/TRBV3-2; D gene: TRBD2; CDR3 protein: CASSQRLAGHKETQYF; CDR3 DNA: TGTGCCAGCAGCCAACGGCTAGCGGGGCACAAAGAGACCCAGTACTTC
J gene: TRBJ1-3; clone size: -; V gene: TRBV12-5; D gene: -; CDR3 protein: CASGPRAPTAGGNTIYF; CDR3 DNA: TGTGCTAGTGGTCCTCGGGCCCCTACTGCGGGGGGAAACACCATATATTTT
J gene: TRBJ1-1; clone size: -; V gene: TRBV5-1; D gene: TRBD1; CDR3 protein: CASSAGTGWKNTEAFF; CDR3 DNA: TGCGCCAGCAGCGCCGGGACAGGGTGGAAGAACACTGAAGCTTTCTTT
J gene: TRBJ1-1; clone size: -; V gene: TRBV7-8; D gene: -; CDR3 protein: CASSLSGLTRGVRTEAFF; CDR3 DNA: TGTGCCAGCAGCTTAAGCGGTCTAACAAGAGGTGTTCGGACTGAAGCTTTCTTT
J gene: TRBJ1-1; clone size: few; V gene: TRBV2; D gene: -; CDR3 protein: CASSDPGQANTEAFF; CDR3 DNA: TGTGCCAGCAGTGACCCGGGACAAGCGAACACTGAAGCTTTCTTT
J gene: TRBJ1-6; clone size: -; V gene: TRBV3-1/TRBV3-2; D gene: TRBD1; CDR3 protein: CASSQEVETGENTPLHF; CDR3 DNA: TGTGCCAGCAGCCAAGAGGTAGAGACAGGGGAGAACACACCCCTCCACTTT
J gene: TRBJ2-7; clone size: few; V gene: TRBV24-1; D gene: -; CDR3 protein: CATSENRGGTQHSYEQYF; CDR3 DNA: TGTGCCACCAGTGAAAATCGAGGAGGGACGCAGCATTCCTACGAGCAGTACTTC
J gene: TRBJ2-3; clone size: -; V gene: TRBV14; D gene: -; CDR3 protein: CASSQRGGGGPTDTQYF; CDR3 DNA: TGTGCCAGCAGCCAGAGAGGTGGCGGGGGCCCAACAGATACGCAGTATTTT
J gene: TRBJ1-3; clone size: -; V gene: TRBV7-2; D gene: -; CDR3 protein: CASSLVGQGSGNTIYF; CDR3 DNA: TGTGCCAGCAGCTTAGTCGGGCAGGGGTCTGGAAACACCATATATTTT
J gene: TRBJ1-3; clone size: -; V gene: TRBV6-5; D gene: TRBD1; CDR3 protein: CASSLGQGMGNTIYF; CDR3 DNA: TGTGCCAGCAGTCTAGGACAGGGGATGGGAAACACCATATATTTT
J gene: TRBJ1-1; clone size: -; V gene: TRBV4-1; D gene: -; CDR3 protein: CASSQEIRVGGAFF; CDR3 DNA: TGCGCCAGCAGCCAAGAGATTCGTGTAGGGGGAGCTTTCTTT
J gene: TRBJ2-3; clone size: -; V gene: TRBV27; D gene: TRBD2; CDR3 protein: CASSWEGDTQYF; CDR3 DNA: TGTGCCAGCAGTTGGGAGGGGGATACGCAGTATTTT
J gene: TRBJ1-5; clone size: -; V gene: TRBV10-3; D gene: TRBD1; CDR3 protein: CAISEGQGLLSNQPQHF; CDR3 DNA: TGTGCCATCAGTGAGGGACAGGGGCTACTATCCAATCAGCCCCAGCATTTT
J gene: TRBJ1-1; clone size: -; V gene: TRBV19; D gene: TRBD1; CDR3 protein: CASSPPTTGLFTEAFF; CDR3 DNA: TGTGCCAGTAGTCCCCCAACGACAGGGTTGTTCACTGAAGCTTTCTTT
J gene: TRBJ1-1; clone size: -; V gene: TRBV6-2/TRBV6-3; D gene: TRBD1; CDR3 protein: CASSSGTGLTEAFF; CDR3 DNA: TGTGCCAGCAGTTCCGGGACAGGATTAACTGAAGCTTTCTTT
J gene: TRBJ1-1; clone size: -; V gene: TRBV6-2/TRBV6-3; D gene: TRBD1; CDR3 protein: CASSDGGTGGRTEAFF; CDR3 DNA: TGTGCCAGCAGTGATGGTGGGACAGGAGGACGGACTGAAGCTTTCTTT
J gene: TRBJ1-2; clone size: -; V gene: TRBV2; D gene: TRBD1; CDR3 protein: CASSRTGVGDGYTF; CDR3 DNA: TGTGCCAGCAGTCGGACAGGGGTGGGGGATGGCTACACCTTC